The T cell receptor beta chain described here comes from a study of T-cell reconstitution after alpha-beta-depleted transplantation in children. Study-wide findings and caveats: Several patients had high TCRbeta diversity at day 60; it came from surviving recipient T cells and thymic progenitors. Most T-cell counts and diversity one year after the transplant came from T cells that were newly produced. Several hundred graft clones that had expanded were reportedly the source of alpha-beta T cells about two months after transplant.

Using unique molecular identifiers, the investigators prepared the TCRbeta library. TCRdb re-analysed the PCR reads in MiXCR, keeping a single row per CDR3 protein. The sample has some 50,000 distinct CDR3 sequences; 9.2% are singletons. This clonotype came up a few times. Its target is unknown. Germline loops: CDR1 MNHEY, CDR2 SVGAGI. CDR3 length: 13 residues. V shed 6 bases and J 2 bases; nucleotides not matched to a gene: 3. The receptor comes from a male patient between 2 and 10 years old who had a stem cell transplant for chronic granulomatous disease, so the T cells may come from the graft donor. This chain joins TRBV6-5 and TRBJ2-7, with TRBD2 matching 8 bases. This specimen consisted of PBMCs, mostly from graft donor cells, obtained 60 days after TCRalphabeta/CD19-depleted stem cell transplant. The CDR3 DNA sequence: TGTGCCAGCAGCCTGGGACTAGCCTACGAGCAGTACTTC. Translation gives CASSLGLAYEQYF.